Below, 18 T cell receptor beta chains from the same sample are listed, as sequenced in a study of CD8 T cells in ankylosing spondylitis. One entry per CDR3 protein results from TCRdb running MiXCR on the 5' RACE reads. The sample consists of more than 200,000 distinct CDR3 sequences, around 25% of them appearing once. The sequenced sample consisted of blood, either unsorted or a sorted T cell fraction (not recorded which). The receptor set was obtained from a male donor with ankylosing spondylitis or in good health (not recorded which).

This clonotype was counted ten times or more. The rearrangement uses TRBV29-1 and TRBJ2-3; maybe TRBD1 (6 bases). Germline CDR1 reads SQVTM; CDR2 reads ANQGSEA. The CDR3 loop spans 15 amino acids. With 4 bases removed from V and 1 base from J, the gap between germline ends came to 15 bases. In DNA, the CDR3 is TGCAGCGTTGCTGGGGGCCCGGCAGGCACAGATACGCAGTATTTT. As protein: CSVAGGPAGTDTQYF.

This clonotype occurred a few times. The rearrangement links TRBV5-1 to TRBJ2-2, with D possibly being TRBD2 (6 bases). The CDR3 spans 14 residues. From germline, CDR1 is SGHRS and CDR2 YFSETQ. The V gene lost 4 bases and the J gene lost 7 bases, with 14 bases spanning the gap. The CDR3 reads CASSAGREGGELFF. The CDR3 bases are TGCGCCAGCAGCGCGGGACGAGAAGGCGGGGAGCTGTTTTTT.

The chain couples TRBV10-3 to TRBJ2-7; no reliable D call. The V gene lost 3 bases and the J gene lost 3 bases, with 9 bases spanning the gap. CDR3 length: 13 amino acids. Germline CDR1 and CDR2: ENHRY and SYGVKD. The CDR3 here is CAISENKGYEQYF. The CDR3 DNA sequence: TGTGCCATCAGTGAAAACAAGGGCTACGAGCAGTACTTC.

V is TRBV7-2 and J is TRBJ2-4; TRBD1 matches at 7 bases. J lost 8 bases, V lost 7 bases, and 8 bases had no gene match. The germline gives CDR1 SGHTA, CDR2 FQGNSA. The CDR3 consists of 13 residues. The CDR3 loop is CASNPDRVDIQYF. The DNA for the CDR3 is TGTGCCAGCAATCCAGACAGGGTTGACATTCAGTACTTC.

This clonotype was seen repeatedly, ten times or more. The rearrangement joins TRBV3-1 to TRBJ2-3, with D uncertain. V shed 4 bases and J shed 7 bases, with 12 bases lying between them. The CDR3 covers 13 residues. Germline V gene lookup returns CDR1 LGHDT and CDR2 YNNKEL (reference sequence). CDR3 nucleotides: TGTGCCAGCAGCCCGAGACTTAAACATACGCAGTATTTT. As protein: CASSPRLKHTQYF.

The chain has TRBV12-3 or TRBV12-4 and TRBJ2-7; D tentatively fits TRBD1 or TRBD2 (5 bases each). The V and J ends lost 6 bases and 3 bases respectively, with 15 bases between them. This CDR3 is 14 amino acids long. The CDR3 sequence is CASSRDHTSYEQYF. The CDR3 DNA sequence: TGTGCCAGCAGCCGGGACCACACGAGCTACGAGCAGTACTTC.

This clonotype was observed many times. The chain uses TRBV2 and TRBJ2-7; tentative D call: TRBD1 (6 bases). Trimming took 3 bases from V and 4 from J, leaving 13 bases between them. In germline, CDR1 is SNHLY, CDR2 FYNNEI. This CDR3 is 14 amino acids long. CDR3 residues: CASSEQGRTYEQYF. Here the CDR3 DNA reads TGTGCCAGCAGTGAGCAGGGGCGGACGTACGAGCAGTACTTC.

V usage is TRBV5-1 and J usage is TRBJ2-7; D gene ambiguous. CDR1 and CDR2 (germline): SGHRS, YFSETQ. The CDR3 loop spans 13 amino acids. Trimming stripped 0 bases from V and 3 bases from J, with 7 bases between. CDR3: CASSLGENYEQYF. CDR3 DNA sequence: TGCGCCAGCAGCTTGGGCGAGAACTACGAGCAGTACTTC.

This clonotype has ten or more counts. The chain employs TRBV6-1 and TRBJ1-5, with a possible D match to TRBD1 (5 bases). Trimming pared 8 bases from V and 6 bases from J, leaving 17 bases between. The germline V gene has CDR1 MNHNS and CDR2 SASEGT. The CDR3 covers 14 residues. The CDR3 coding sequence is TGTGCCAGCCGTCGATGGGGCGAGGGTCAGCCCCAGCATTTT. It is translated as CASRRWGEGQPQHF.

The CDR3 here is CSASQRLNEQFF. The CDR3 DNA follows: TGCAGTGCTTCACAACGGCTCAATGAGCAGTTCTTC. This sequence joins TRBV20-1 and TRBJ2-1; unclear D gene. This CDR3 has 12 amino acids. V lost 5 bases, J lost 6 bases, and 11 bases lay in between. Germline V CDR1 and CDR2: DFQATT, SNEGSKA (reference sequence).

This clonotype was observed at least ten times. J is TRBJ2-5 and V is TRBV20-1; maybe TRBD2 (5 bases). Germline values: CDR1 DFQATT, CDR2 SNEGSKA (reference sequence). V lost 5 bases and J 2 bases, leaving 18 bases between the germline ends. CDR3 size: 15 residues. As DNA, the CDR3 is TGCAGTGCTTTGGCGGGTCTGGTGTTGCAAGAGACCCAGTACTTC. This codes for CSALAGLVLQETQYF.

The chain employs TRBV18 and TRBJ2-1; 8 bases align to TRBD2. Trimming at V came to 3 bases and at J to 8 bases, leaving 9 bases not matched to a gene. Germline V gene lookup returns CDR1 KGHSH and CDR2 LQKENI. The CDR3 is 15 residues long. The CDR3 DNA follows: TGTGCCAGCTCACCCCGACTAGCGTATGGGGATGAGCAGTTCTTC. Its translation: CASSPRLAYGDEQFF.

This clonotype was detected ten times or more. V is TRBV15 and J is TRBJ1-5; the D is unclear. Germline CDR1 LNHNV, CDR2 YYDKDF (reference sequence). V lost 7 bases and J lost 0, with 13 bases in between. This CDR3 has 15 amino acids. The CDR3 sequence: CATMAAAYSNQPQHF. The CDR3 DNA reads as TGTGCCACCATGGCGGCAGCTTATAGCAATCAGCCCCAGCATTTT. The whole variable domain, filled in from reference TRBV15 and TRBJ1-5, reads DAMVIQNPRYQVTQFGKPVTLSCSQTLNHNVMYWYQQKSSQAPKLLFHYYDKDFNNEADTPDNFQSRRPNTSFCFLDIRSPGLGDTAMYLCATMAAAYSNQPQHFGDGTRLSIL.

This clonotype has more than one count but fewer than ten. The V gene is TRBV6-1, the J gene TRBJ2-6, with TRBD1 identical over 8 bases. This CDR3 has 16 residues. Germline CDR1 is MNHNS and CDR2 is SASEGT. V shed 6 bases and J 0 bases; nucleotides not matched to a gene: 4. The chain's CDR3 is CASRGQVTSGANVLTF. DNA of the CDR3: TGTGCCAGCAGGGGACAGGTCACCTCTGGGGCCAACGTCCTGACTTTC.

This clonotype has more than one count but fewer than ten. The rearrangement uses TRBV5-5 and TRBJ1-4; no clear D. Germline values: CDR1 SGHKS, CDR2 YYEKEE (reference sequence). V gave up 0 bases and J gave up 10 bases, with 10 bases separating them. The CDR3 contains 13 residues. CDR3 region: CASSLDPPAKLFF. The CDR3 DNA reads TGTGCCAGCAGCTTGGACCCTCCGGCAAAACTGTTTTTT.

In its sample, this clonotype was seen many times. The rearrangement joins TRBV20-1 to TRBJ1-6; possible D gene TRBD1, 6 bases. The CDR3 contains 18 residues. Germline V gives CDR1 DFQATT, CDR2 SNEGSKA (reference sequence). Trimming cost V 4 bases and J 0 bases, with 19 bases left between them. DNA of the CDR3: TGCAGTGCTAAGAGGACAGTGGACCCGAGCTCCTATAATTCACCCCTCCACTTT. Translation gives CSAKRTVDPSSYNSPLHF.

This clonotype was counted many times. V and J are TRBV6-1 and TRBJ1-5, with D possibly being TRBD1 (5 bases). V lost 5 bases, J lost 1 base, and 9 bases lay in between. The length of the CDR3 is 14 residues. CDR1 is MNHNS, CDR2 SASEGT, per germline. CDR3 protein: CASSSRDSNQPQHF. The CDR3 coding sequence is TGTGCCAGCAGTAGCCGGGACAGCAATCAGCCCCAGCATTTT.

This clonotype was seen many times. The CDR3 loop reads CASGKGTNRRQYGYTF. In DNA form, the CDR3 reads TGCGCCAGCGGAAAGGGGACAAATAGACGCCAGTATGGCTACACCTTC. The chain employs TRBV10-2 and TRBJ1-2; tentatively, D is TRBD1 (6 bases). Germline assignment: CDR1 WSHSY and CDR2 SAAADI. The CDR3 sequence is 16 residues long. Trimming pared 8 bases from V and 5 bases from J, leaving 24 bases between.